A single sample gave rise to the 29 T cell receptor beta chains below, sequenced in a study of blood T cell repertoires in COVID-19. Method: immunoSEQ multiplex PCR; TCRdb's copy keeps in-frame clones and lacks some. The data show roughly 260,000 clones, approximately 85% seen once. Sequenced input: peripheral blood. Source of these receptors: a woman in her 70s with acute or convalescent COVID-19.

The J gene is TRBJ2-7, the V gene TRBV29-1, with 9 bases lining up with TRBD1. The CDR3 covers 12 residues. V trimming: 4 bases; J trimming: 7 bases; junction bases outside the gene matches: 5. Germline CDR1 is SQVTM and CDR2 is ANQGSEA. The CDR3 region is CSVGGQGREQYF. In DNA, the CDR3 is TGCAGCGTTGGGGGACAGGGTCGAGAGCAGTACTTC.

The rearrangement links TRBV2 to TRBJ1-5, with D perhaps TRBD1 (6 bases). The germline V gene has CDR1 SNHLY and CDR2 FYNNEI. V lost 3 bases, J lost 3 bases, and 12 bases lay in between. This CDR3 contains 15 residues. The CDR3 here is CASSEQGGDNQPQHF. The DNA of the CDR3 is TGTGCCAGCAGTGAGCAAGGGGGGGACAATCAGCCCCAGCATTTT.

The V and J genes are TRBV4-2 and TRBJ2-6; D possibly corresponds to TRBD1 (5 bases). This CDR3 region has 16 residues. The germline gives CDR1 LGHNA, CDR2 YNFKEQ. Trimming removed 3 bases from V and 4 bases from J, with 13 bases in between. CDR3 in DNA: TGTGCCAGCAGCCAGCCGACAGAAGCCGGGGCCAACGTCCTGACTTTC. It yields the protein CASSQPTEAGANVLTF.

The chain recombines TRBV5-1 with TRBJ1-1; D perhaps matches TRBD1 (6 bases). The CDR3 runs 14 residues. The germline V and J ends were trimmed by 4 bases and 5 bases, with 15 bases remaining between them. The germline V gene has CDR1 SGHRS and CDR2 YFSETQ. Here the CDR3 DNA reads TGCGCCAGCAGCGATGGGGGCGCGGAGACTGAAGCTTTCTTT. This translates into CASSDGGAETEAFF.

V is TRBV14 and J is TRBJ1-1; D is perhaps TRBD1 (5 bases). The V gene's germline CDR1 is SGHDN and CDR2 FVKESK. CDR3 length: 14 amino acids. V dropped 0 bases and J dropped 10 bases, with 15 bases sitting between them. CDR3 residues: CASSQDRGGRTAFF. CDR3 bases: TGTGCCAGCAGCCAAGATCGGGGGGGACGAACAGCTTTCTTT.

The chain is built from TRBV13 and TRBJ1-4, with TRBD1 as a possible D gene (6 bases). This CDR3 has 13 residues. Germline CDR1 PRHDT, CDR2 FYEKMQ (reference sequence). V was trimmed by 1 base and J by 7 bases, leaving 7 bases between them. CDR3 sequence reads: CASSLAGAEKLFF. Here the CDR3 DNA reads TGTGCCAGCAGCTTAGCAGGGGCTGAAAAACTGTTTTTT.

CDR3 region: CASSRTLTNTGELFF. The CDR3 region has the DNA TGTGCCAGCAGTCGGACACTAACCAACACCGGGGAGCTGTTTTTT. The chain recombines TRBV6-2 or TRBV6-3 with TRBJ2-2; tentative D call: TRBD1 (5 bases). Per the germline V gene, CDR1 is MNHEY and CDR2 is SVGEGT. The CDR3 contains 15 residues. Trimming cost V 5 bases and J 2 bases, with 12 bases left between them.

The chain recombines TRBV5-3 with TRBJ1-2; 8 nucleotides match TRBD1. TRBV5-3 qualifies as an ORF whose function is uncertain. The CDR3 has 13 residues. V shed 3 bases, J shed 4 bases, and the junction held 2 bases outside the gene matches. The CDR3 sequence: CARSSDRGYGYTF. In DNA form, the CDR3 reads TGTGCCAGAAGCTCCGACAGGGGCTATGGCTACACCTTC.

The gene calls are TRBV4-2 and TRBJ1-4, with 12 bases identical to TRBD1. CDR1 is LGHNA, CDR2 YNFKEQ, per germline. Trimming at V came to 4 bases and at J to 8 bases, leaving 17 bases not matched to a gene. The CDR3 is 19 amino acids. The CDR3 coding sequence is TGTGCCAGCAGCCTTTCCTCCGGGACAGGGGGCTCCTACCGCGAAAAACTGTTTTTT. Translated: CASSLSSGTGGSYREKLFF.

This clone was observed a single time. This chain joins TRBV4-2 and TRBJ2-1; 7 bases align to TRBD2. CDR1 LGHNA and CDR2 YNFKEQ come from the germline V gene. Germline trimming cut 1 base from V and 4 bases from J; bases unmatched to any gene: 7. The CDR3 totals 16 residues. CDR3 amino acids: CASSQVTAGPYNEQFF. As DNA, the CDR3 is TGTGCCAGCAGCCAAGTAACAGCGGGACCATACAATGAGCAGTTCTTC.

The chain recombines TRBV5-5 with TRBJ1-2; a weak D match, TRBD1 (5 bases). The V end lost 0 bases, the J end lost 7 bases, and 16 bases lay between the germline ends. CDR1 SGHKS and CDR2 YYEKEE come from the germline V gene (reference sequence). The CDR3 length is 15 residues. CDR3 amino acids: CASSLETERFTGYTF. CDR3 nucleotide sequence: TGTGCCAGCAGCTTGGAGACAGAAAGATTTACTGGCTACACCTTC.

The rearrangement joins TRBV5-1 to TRBJ1-1; TRBD1 agrees at 7 bases. The J segment lost 4 bases and the V segment lost 4 bases, leaving 7 bases of the junction unmatched. The CDR3 loop spans 14 amino acids. CDR1 SGHRS and CDR2 YFSETQ come from the germline V gene. The chain's CDR3 is CASSPTGASTEAFF. CDR3 DNA: TGCGCCAGCAGCCCCACAGGGGCTTCCACTGAAGCTTTCTTT. The full variable domain, with the rest looked up from reference TRBV5-1 and TRBJ1-1, is KAGVTQTPRYLIKTRGQQVTLSCSPISGHRSVSWYQQTPGQGLQFLFEYFSETQRNKGNFPGRFSGRQFSNSRSEMNVSTLELGDSALYLCASSPTGASTEAFFGQGTRLTVV.

This chain uses TRBV6-4 with TRBJ2-4; 8 positions match TRBD2. Germline V gives CDR1 MRHNA, CDR2 SNTAGT. The CDR3 loop spans 16 amino acids. The J segment lost 2 bases and the V segment lost 6 bases, leaving 9 bases of the junction unmatched. The CDR3 DNA is TGTGCCAGCAGCCCTGGCCGGGGGGGATCCAAAAACATTCAGTACTTC. The encoded protein is CASSPGRGGSKNIQYF.

The chain carries TRBV12-5 and TRBJ2-7; D is perhaps TRBD1 (6 bases). From germline, CDR1 is LGHNT and CDR2 FRNRAP. Trimming removed 8 bases at V and 1 base at J, with 15 bases between. There are 14 residues in the CDR3. The DNA of the CDR3 is TGTGCTAGTTCCACAGGGCTTAAGTCCTACGAGCAGTACTTC. It yields the protein CASSTGLKSYEQYF. Based on the CDR3 plus reference TRBV12-5 and TRBJ2-7, the full variable domain is DARVTQTPRHKVTEMGQEVTMRCQPILGHNTVFWYRQTMMQGLELLAYFRNRAPLDDSGMPKDRFSAEMPDATLATLKIQPSEPRDSAVYFCASSTGLKSYEQYFGPGTRLTVT.

The chain recombines TRBV21-1 with TRBJ2-1; the table's D call of TRBD1 was not tested on the DNA. TRBV21-1 is labeled a pseudogene. The CDR3 is made up of 14 amino acids. DNA for the CDR3: TGTGCCAGCAGCACACCGGGACAGGGGAATGAGCAGTTCTTC. As protein: CASSTPGQGNEQFF.

The chain links TRBV3-1 (or the pseudogene TRBV3-2) to TRBJ2-5; D remains unclear. The CDR3 covers 17 residues. Germline V gene lookup returns CDR1 LGHDT and CDR2 YNNKEL (reference sequence). With 0 bases removed from V and 2 bases from J, the gap between germline ends came to 16 bases. CDR3 sequence (DNA): TGTGCCAGCAGCCAAGATTATACAGCTACGAAACAAGAGACCCAGTACTTC. As protein: CASSQDYTATKQETQYF.

This sequence joins TRBV28 and TRBJ2-7, with 11 bases fitting TRBD2. Germline V gives CDR1 MDHEN, CDR2 SYDVKM. This CDR3 contains 15 residues. Germline trimming cut 6 bases from V and 0 bases from J; bases unmatched to any gene: 4. The CDR3 here is CASRLSGGASYEQYF. The CDR3 DNA reads as TGTGCCAGCAGGCTTAGCGGGGGGGCCTCCTACGAGCAGTACTTC.

The chain couples TRBV7-9 to TRBJ2-1; no firm D call. This CDR3 spans 13 amino acids. Trimming took 1 base from V and 6 from J, leaving 7 bases between them. Germline CDR1 SEHNR, CDR2 FQNEAQ (reference sequence). CDR3 bases: TGTGCCAGCAGCTTAGACGGGTTCAATGAGCAGTTCTTC. Protein product: CASSLDGFNEQFF. Full variable domain (remainder filled in from reference TRBV7-9 and TRBJ2-1): DTGVSQNPRHKITKRGQNVTFRCDPISEHNRLYWYRQTLGQGPEFLTYFQNEAQLEKSRLLSDRFSAERPKGSFSTLEIQRTEQGDSAMYLCASSLDGFNEQFFGPGTRLTVL.

The rearrangement uses TRBV19 and TRBJ1-1; no definite D call. Trimming removed 3 bases from V and 7 bases from J, with 12 bases in between. The CDR3 has 13 residues. The germline V gene encodes CDR1 LNHDA and CDR2 SQIVND (reference sequence). CDR3 residues: CASSILPRVEAFF. DNA for the CDR3: TGTGCCAGTAGTATCCTTCCGCGGGTTGAAGCTTTCTTT.

The chain joins TRBV9 to TRBJ1-2, with 10 bases aligning to TRBD1. V shed 6 bases, J shed 7 bases, and the junction held 12 bases outside the gene matches. The CDR3 loop spans 15 amino acids. The germline V gene encodes CDR1 SGDLS and CDR2 YYNGEE. CDR3 in DNA: TGTGCCAGCACCCCCAGGGACAGGGGCTCGAGTGGCTACACCTTC. Translation: CASTPRDRGSSGYTF.

J is TRBJ2-2 and V is TRBV21-1; TRBD1 reflects the table's D call only, with no check against the DNA. TRBV21-1 is a pseudogene locus. The CDR3 loop spans 15 amino acids. DNA of the CDR3: TGTGCCAGCACCTCCGGGACAGCGAACACCGGGGAGCTGTTTTTT. Protein sequence: CASTSGTANTGELFF.

There are a few counts of this clone. This chain links TRBV6-5 with TRBJ1-3; D uncertain. V was trimmed by 4 bases and J by 3 bases, leaving 10 bases between them. The germline V gene has CDR1 MNHEY and CDR2 SVGAGI. There are 14 residues in the CDR3. The CDR3 here is CASSSAEGGNTIYF. Here the CDR3 DNA reads TGTGCCAGCAGTTCAGCCGAGGGTGGAAACACCATATATTTT.

The genes are TRBV29-1 and TRBJ1-5; D unclear. CDR1 is SQVTM and CDR2 is ANQGSEA in the germline V gene. V was pared by 4 bases and J by 0 bases, with 10 bases between. The CDR3 covers 14 residues. The CDR3 region is CSVVAGNSNQPQHF. The CDR3 DNA sequence: TGCAGCGTTGTGGCAGGAAATAGCAATCAGCCCCAGCATTTT.

The CDR3 region has the DNA TGTGCCAGCGAGCCGGGCGGGGGGAACACTGAAGCTTTCTTT. Its translation: CASEPGGGNTEAFF. This chain connects TRBV5-6 to TRBJ1-1; D possibly corresponds to TRBD1 (5 bases). The germline V and J ends were trimmed by 7 bases and 1 base, with 14 bases remaining between them. CDR3 length: 14 amino acids. Per germline, CDR1 SGHDT and CDR2 YYEEEE.

This chain uses TRBV19 with TRBJ2-3, with TRBD1 identical over 7 bases. Germline CDR1 is LNHDA and CDR2 is SQIVND (reference sequence). The CDR3 consists of 14 residues. Losses at the gene ends were 2 bases for V and 6 bases for J; bases not matched to a gene: 5. The CDR3 spells CASSIRGRGDTQYF. The CDR3 DNA sequence: TGTGCCAGTAGTATAAGGGGGCGCGGGGATACGCAGTATTTT.

V and J are TRBV7-2 and TRBJ2-7, with D perhaps matching TRBD1 (6 bases). V was trimmed by 2 bases and J by 0 bases, leaving 14 bases between them. CDR1 SGHTA and CDR2 FQGNSA come from the germline V gene. The CDR3 runs 16 residues. CDR3 residues: CASSLLGASLSYEQYF. The CDR3 nucleotides are TGTGCCAGCAGCTTATTGGGGGCTAGTCTCTCCTACGAGCAGTACTTC.

The chain recombines TRBV20-1 with TRBJ2-1, with 16 bases identical to TRBD2. The CDR3 is made up of 19 amino acids. Trimming took 3 bases from V and 1 from J; bases not matched to a gene: 9. The germline gives CDR1 DFQATT, CDR2 SNEGSKA (reference sequence). The CDR3 region is CSASRGLAGGPWSYNEQFF. As DNA, the CDR3 is TGCAGTGCTAGTCGGGGACTAGCGGGGGGGCCCTGGTCCTACAATGAGCAGTTCTTC.

V usage is TRBV10-1 and J usage is TRBJ2-7; weak D call: TRBD2 (6 bases). Per germline, CDR1 WNHNN and CDR2 SYGVQD (reference sequence). The CDR3 loop spans 12 amino acids. V was shortened by 6 bases and J by 7 bases, with 13 bases between the two germline ends. The CDR3, as DNA: TGCGCCAGCAGGGACCCCGGGGGAGAGCAGTACTTC. Translation: CASRDPGGEQYF.

The chain links TRBV9 to TRBJ1-3, with 7 bases aligning to TRBD1. Germline CDR1 SGDLS, CDR2 YYNGEE. The CDR3 has 16 residues. Trimming removed 0 bases from V and 0 bases from J; junction bases left unmatched: 3. The CDR3 sequence is CASSVEAGGSGNTIYF. The CDR3, as DNA: TGTGCCAGCAGCGTAGAGGCAGGGGGCTCTGGAAACACCATATATTTT.